The 17 T cell receptor beta chains below all came from one sample that was sequenced in a study of OX40 agonist ivuxolimab in advanced cancers. Sequenced by immunoSEQ multiplex PCR; TCRdb stores in-frame clones only, minus some. The table records roughly 67,000 clones, approximately 92% of them present only once. This material consisted of CD4+ or CD8+ T cells sorted from blood, taken in a trial of the OX40 agonist ivuxolimab. These receptors came from an adult with an advanced solid tumor such as melanoma, head and neck, liver or kidney cancer.

The rearrangement joins TRBV13 to TRBJ2-3; TRBD2 matches at 13 bases. CDR1 is PRHDT, CDR2 FYEKMQ, per germline (reference sequence). With V trimmed by 7 bases and J by 6 bases, 16 bases remained unmatched. The CDR3 has 18 amino acids. In nucleotides, the CDR3 is TGTGCCAGCACCTATCGGACTAGCGGGGGCCCCCAAGGGGATACGCAGTATTTT. This translates into CASTYRTSGGPQGDTQYF. The variable domain in full, with the rest retrieved from reference TRBV13 and TRBJ2-3, is AAGVIQSPRHLIKEKRETATLKCYPIPRHDTVYWYQQGPGQDPQFLISFYEKMQSDKGSIPDRFSAQQFSDYHSELNMSSLELGDSALYFCASTYRTSGGPQGDTQYFGPGTRLTVL.

The chain carries TRBV7-8 and TRBJ1-1; D is unclear. This CDR3 comprises 14 residues. The germline V gene encodes CDR1 SGHVS and CDR2 FQNEAQ. The V and J ends lost 2 bases and 2 bases respectively, with 9 bases between them. The CDR3 protein is CASSLYQANTEAFF. CDR3 DNA sequence: TGTGCCAGCAGCTTATACCAGGCAAACACTGAAGCTTTCTTT.

V and J are TRBV10-3 and TRBJ1-6; 9 nucleotides align to TRBD1. The germline CDR1 and CDR2 sequences are ENHRY and SYGVKD. The CDR3 consists of 14 residues. Trimming at V came to 8 bases and at J to 8 bases, leaving 7 bases not matched to a gene. CDR3 bases: TGTGCCATCGGGGAAGGACAGGGGTATTCACCCCTCCACTTT. Translating gives CAIGEGQGYSPLHF.

The rearrangement joins TRBV4-2 to TRBJ1-5, with TRBD1 as a possible D gene (5 bases). In germline, CDR1 is LGHNA, CDR2 YNFKEQ. The CDR3 consists of 17 residues. V lost 1 base to trimming and J lost 7 bases, with 20 bases between them. CDR3 sequence (DNA): TGTGCCAGCAGCCAAGTTGGTGGGGAAGACAGTATCCAGCCCCAGCATTTT. Its protein is CASSQVGGEDSIQPQHF.

The chain employs TRBV13 and TRBJ2-3; no reliable D call. V lost 3 bases and J lost 2, with 15 bases in between. This CDR3 is built from 16 residues. Germline CDR1 and CDR2: PRHDT and FYEKMQ (reference sequence). CDR3 amino acids: CASSFRAPPSTDTQYF. DNA for the CDR3: TGTGCCAGCAGCTTCCGGGCCCCGCCGTCCACAGATACGCAGTATTTT.

The J gene is TRBJ1-1, the V gene TRBV6-1, with a tentative D call TRBD1 (5 bases). The germline V and J ends were trimmed by 2 bases and 11 bases, with 18 bases remaining between them. The CDR3 is 14 residues long. Germline V gene sequence: CDR1 MNHNS, CDR2 SASEGT. CDR3 residues: CASSESAQVEWAFF. Written as DNA, the CDR3 is TGTGCCAGCAGTGAAAGCGCACAGGTGGAGTGGGCTTTCTTT.

This clone was seen just once. V is TRBV27 and J is TRBJ2-1; D unresolved. V was cut by 2 bases and J by 6 bases, with 8 bases left in between. Germline CDR1 is MNHEY and CDR2 is SMNVEV (reference sequence). There are 13 residues in the CDR3. CDR3 in amino acids: CASSLGVFNEQFF. CDR3 sequence (DNA): TGTGCCAGCAGTTTAGGGGTTTTCAATGAGCAGTTCTTC.

The chain couples TRBV5-5 to TRBJ2-1; 14 bases agree with TRBD2. Germline V gene sequence: CDR1 SGHKS, CDR2 YYEKEE (reference sequence). Trimming at V came to 4 bases and at J to 15 bases, leaving 6 bases not matched to a gene. The CDR3 totals 13 residues. CDR3 in amino acids: CASSGGLAGGTFF. The DNA for the CDR3 is TGTGCCAGCAGCGGAGGACTAGCGGGGGGCACGTTCTTC.

The chain carries TRBV27 and TRBJ1-1, with unresolved D. This CDR3 is 13 amino acids long. Germline V CDR1 and CDR2: MNHEY, SMNVEV (reference sequence). The germline V and J ends were trimmed by 3 bases and 3 bases, with 8 bases remaining between them. The CDR3 sequence is CASSFGEDTEAFF. DNA of the CDR3: TGTGCCAGCAGTTTTGGGGAGGACACTGAAGCTTTCTTT.

The rearrangement links TRBV14 to TRBJ1-2; 7 bases align to TRBD1. This CDR3 comprises 15 residues. The V gene end was trimmed by 2 bases and the J gene end by 6 bases; junction bases not matched to a gene: 9. The V gene's germline CDR1 is SGHDN and CDR2 FVKESK. In DNA form, the CDR3 reads TGTGCCAGCAGCCAATTGTCACAGGGGCCTGATGGCTACACCTTC. Its translation: CASSQLSQGPDGYTF.

CDR3: CASSLFPGTGNEQFF. CDR3 DNA: TGTGCCAGCAGCTTATTTCCAGGGACGGGGAATGAGCAGTTCTTC. The rearrangement joins TRBV7-9 to TRBJ2-1, with D perhaps matching TRBD1 or TRBD2 (5 bases each). Trimming left V 2 bases short and J 7 bases short, with 15 bases between. The germline gives CDR1 SEHNR, CDR2 FQNEAQ (reference sequence). This CDR3 comprises 15 residues.

This sequence joins TRBV25-1 and TRBJ1-2; no clear D. The CDR3 has 16 residues. From germline, CDR1 is MGHDK and CDR2 SYGVNS. V lost 2 bases and J lost 4, with 17 bases in between. This CDR3 is CASSENLGLTPYGYTF. The DNA for the CDR3 is TGTGCCAGCAGTGAAAATTTAGGGCTAACCCCCTATGGCTACACCTTC.

V usage is TRBV11-2 and J usage is TRBJ1-2; possible D gene TRBD1, 6 bases. Trimming stripped 5 bases from V and 2 bases from J, with 9 bases between. The germline gives CDR1 SGHAT, CDR2 FQNNGV. This CDR3 has 13 amino acids. DNA for the CDR3: TGTGCCAGCAGCCTCGGACAGAACTATGGCTACACCTTC. Encoded protein: CASSLGQNYGYTF.

The rearrangement links TRBV27 to TRBJ2-7; 8 bases are shared with TRBD2. Trimming took 2 bases from V and 3 from J; bases not matched to a gene: 6. This CDR3 region has 15 residues. Germline loops: CDR1 MNHEY, CDR2 SMNVEV (reference sequence). As DNA, the CDR3 is TGTGCCAGCAGTTTAGGTAGCGGGGTTGGCTACGAGCAGTACTTC. This sequence encodes CASSLGSGVGYEQYF.

The chain uses TRBV6-6 and TRBJ1-3; D perhaps matches TRBD1 (5 bases). V dropped 5 bases and J dropped 2 bases, with 13 bases sitting between them. Germline CDR1 MNHNY, CDR2 SVGAGI (reference sequence). This CDR3 comprises 15 residues. This CDR3 is CASSTGAATGNTIYF. CDR3 nucleotide sequence: TGTGCCAGCAGTACCGGGGCAGCCACTGGAAACACCATATATTTT.

This clone was found once. V usage is TRBV9 and J usage is TRBJ2-3; no reliable D call. Per germline, CDR1 SGDLS and CDR2 YYNGEE. This CDR3 comprises 12 residues. V lost 2 bases, J lost 6 bases, and 7 bases lay in between. The CDR3 DNA sequence: TGTGCCAGCAGCGTGGACGGGGATACGCAGTATTTT. Its protein product is CASSVDGDTQYF.

The chain couples TRBV6-5 to TRBJ2-1; no clear D. This CDR3 region has 11 residues. The germline gives CDR1 MNHEY, CDR2 SVGAGI. The V end lost 4 bases, the J end lost 9 bases, and 7 bases lay between the germline ends. The CDR3, as DNA: TGTGCCAGCAGTTCTAAGGGTGAGCAGTTCTTC. Protein product: CASSSKGEQFF.